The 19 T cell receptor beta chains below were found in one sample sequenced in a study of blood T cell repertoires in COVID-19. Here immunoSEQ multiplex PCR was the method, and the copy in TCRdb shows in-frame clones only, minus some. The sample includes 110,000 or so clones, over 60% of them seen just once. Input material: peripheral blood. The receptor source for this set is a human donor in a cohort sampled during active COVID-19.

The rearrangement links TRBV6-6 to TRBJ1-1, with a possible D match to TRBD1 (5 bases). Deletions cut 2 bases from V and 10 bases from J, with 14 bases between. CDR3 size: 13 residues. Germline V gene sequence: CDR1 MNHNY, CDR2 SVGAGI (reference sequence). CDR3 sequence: CASSYGVGARAFF. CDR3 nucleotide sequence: TGTGCCAGCAGTTACGGGGTTGGGGCAAGAGCTTTCTTT.

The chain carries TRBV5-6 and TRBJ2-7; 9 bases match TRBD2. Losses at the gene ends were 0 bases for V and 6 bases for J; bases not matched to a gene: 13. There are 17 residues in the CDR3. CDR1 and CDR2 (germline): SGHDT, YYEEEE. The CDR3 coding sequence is TGTGCCAGCAGCTTGGCCCAAGGTGGTAGCGGGGGACCCGAGCAGTACTTC. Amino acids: CASSLAQGGSGGPEQYF.

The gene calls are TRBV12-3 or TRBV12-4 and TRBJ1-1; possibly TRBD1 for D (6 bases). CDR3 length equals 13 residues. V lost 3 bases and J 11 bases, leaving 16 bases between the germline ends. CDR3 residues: CASSFEGGGGAFF. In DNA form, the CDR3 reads TGTGCCAGCAGTTTTGAAGGGGGGGGAGGCGCTTTCTTT.

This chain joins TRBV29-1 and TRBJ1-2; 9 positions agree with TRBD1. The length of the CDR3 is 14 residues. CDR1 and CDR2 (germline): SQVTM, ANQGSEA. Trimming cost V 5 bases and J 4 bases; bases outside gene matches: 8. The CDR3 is CSVRGQGGIYGYTF. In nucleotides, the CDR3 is TGCAGCGTTAGGGGACAGGGCGGCATCTATGGCTACACCTTC.

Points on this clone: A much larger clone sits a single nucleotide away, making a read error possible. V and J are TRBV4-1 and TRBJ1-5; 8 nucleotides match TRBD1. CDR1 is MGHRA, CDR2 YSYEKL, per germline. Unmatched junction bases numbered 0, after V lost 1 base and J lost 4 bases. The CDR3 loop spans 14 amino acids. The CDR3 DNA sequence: TGCGCCAGCAGCCAAGGGACAGGGAATCAGCCCCAGCATTTT. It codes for CASSQGTGNQPQHF.

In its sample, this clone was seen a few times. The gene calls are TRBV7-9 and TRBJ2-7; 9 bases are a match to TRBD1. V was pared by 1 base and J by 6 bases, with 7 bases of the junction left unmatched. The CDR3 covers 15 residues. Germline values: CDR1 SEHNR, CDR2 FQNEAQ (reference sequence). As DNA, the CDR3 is TGTGCCAGCAGCTTAGACGTGACAGGGGGTGGCGAGCAGTACTTC. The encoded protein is CASSLDVTGGGEQYF.

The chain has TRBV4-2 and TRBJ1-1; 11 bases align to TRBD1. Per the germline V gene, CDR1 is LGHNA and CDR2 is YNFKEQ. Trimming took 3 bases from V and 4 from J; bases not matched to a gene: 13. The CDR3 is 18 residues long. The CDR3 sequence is CASSHPPPGTGGGTEAFF. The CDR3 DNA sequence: TGTGCCAGCAGCCATCCTCCTCCCGGGACAGGGGGAGGCACTGAAGCTTTCTTT.

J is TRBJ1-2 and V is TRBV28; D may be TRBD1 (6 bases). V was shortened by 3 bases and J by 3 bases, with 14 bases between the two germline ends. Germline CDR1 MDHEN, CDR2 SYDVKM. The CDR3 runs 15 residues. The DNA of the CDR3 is TGTGCCAGCAGTTTTGGTCCCAGGGGAGACTATGGCTACACCTTC. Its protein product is CASSFGPRGDYGYTF.

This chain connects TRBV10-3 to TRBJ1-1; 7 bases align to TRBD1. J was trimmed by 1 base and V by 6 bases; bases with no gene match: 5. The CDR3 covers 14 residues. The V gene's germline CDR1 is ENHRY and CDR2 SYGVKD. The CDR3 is CAISPQGGNTEAFF. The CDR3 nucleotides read TGTGCCATCAGCCCTCAGGGGGGGAACACTGAAGCTTTCTTT.

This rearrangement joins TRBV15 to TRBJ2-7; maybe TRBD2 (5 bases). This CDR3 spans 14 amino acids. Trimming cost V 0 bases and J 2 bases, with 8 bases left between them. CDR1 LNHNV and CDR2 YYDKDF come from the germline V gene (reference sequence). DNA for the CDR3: TGTGCCACCAGCAGAGATCAAGCGGCCTACGAGCAGTACTTC. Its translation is CATSRDQAAYEQYF.

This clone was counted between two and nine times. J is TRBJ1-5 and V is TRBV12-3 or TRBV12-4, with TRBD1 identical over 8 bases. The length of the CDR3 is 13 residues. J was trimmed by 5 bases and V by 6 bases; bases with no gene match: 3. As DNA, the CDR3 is TGTGCCAGCAGGGACAGGGCGGATCAGCCCCAGCATTTT. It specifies CASRDRADQPQHF.

CDR3 protein: CASSLAPSRESGYTF. The CDR3 DNA reads TGTGCCAGCAGCTTAGCCCCCTCCAGGGAAAGTGGCTACACCTTC. The chain has TRBV7-8 and TRBJ1-2; tentatively, D is TRBD1 (5 bases). CDR1 SGHVS and CDR2 FQNEAQ come from the germline V gene. The ends were cut back, 0 bases at V and 7 bases at J, with 15 bases in the middle. This CDR3 contains 15 residues.

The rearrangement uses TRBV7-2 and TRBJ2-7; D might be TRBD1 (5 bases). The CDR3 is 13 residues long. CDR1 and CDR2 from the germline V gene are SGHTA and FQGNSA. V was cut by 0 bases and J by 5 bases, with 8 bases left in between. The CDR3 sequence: CASSLAGADEQYF. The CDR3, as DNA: TGTGCCAGCAGCTTAGCAGGGGCGGACGAGCAGTACTTC. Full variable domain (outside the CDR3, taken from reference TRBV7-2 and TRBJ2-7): GAGVSQSPSNKVTEKGKDVELRCDPISGHTALYWYRQSLGQGLEFLIYFQGNSAPDKSGLPSDRFSAERTGGSVSTLTIQRTQQEDSAVYLCASSLAGADEQYFGPGTRLTVT.

The CDR3 spells CSVRPAMAPEQYF. CDR3 DNA sequence: TGCAGCGTTCGTCCCGCAATGGCTCCCGAGCAGTACTTC. The chain combines TRBV29-1 with TRBJ2-7; D remains ambiguous. The CDR3 runs to 13 residues. CDR1 and CDR2 from the germline V gene are SQVTM and ANQGSEA. V was cut by 5 bases and J by 6 bases, with 17 bases left in between.

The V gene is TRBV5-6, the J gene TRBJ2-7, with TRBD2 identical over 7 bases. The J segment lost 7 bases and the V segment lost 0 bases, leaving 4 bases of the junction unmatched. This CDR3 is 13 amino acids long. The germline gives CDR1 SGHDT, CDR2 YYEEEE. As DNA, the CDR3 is TGTGCCAGCAGCTTGGAACTAGCGATTGAGCAGTACTTC. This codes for CASSLELAIEQYF.

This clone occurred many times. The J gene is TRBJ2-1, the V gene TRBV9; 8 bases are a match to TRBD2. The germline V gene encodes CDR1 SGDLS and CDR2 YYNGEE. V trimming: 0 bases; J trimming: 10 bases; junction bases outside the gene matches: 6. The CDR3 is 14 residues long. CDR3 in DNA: TGTGCCAGCAGCGTAGCCAGCGGGGGTTTGGAGCAGTTCTTC. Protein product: CASSVASGGLEQFF.

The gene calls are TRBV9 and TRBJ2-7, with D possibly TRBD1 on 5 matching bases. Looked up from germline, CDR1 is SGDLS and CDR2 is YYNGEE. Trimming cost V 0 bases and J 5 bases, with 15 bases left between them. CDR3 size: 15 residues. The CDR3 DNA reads TGTGCCAGCAGCGTAGACGGTGACAGACTTGACGAGCAGTACTTC. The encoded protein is CASSVDGDRLDEQYF.

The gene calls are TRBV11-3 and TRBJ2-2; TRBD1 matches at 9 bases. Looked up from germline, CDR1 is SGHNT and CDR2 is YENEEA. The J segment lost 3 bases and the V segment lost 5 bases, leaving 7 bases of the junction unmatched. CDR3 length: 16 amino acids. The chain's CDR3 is CASSPRGQGHTGELFF. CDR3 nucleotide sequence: TGTGCCAGCAGCCCCAGGGGACAGGGACACACCGGGGAGCTGTTTTTT.

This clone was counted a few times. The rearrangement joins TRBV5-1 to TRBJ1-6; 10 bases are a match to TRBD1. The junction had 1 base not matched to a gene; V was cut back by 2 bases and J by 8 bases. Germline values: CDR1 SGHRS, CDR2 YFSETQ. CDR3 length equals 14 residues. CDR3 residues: CASSFGTGDSPLHF. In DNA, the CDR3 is TGCGCCAGCAGCTTCGGGACAGGGGATTCACCCCTCCACTTT.